A single TCR beta chain is shown here with its context. This receptor's antigen is unknown. Base qualities are missing; no much larger clone stands one base away. The immunoSEQ Assay, a bias-controlled multiplex PCR, was used to amplify TCRbeta CDR3 regions from genomic DNA. Per the source publication's procedure: Nucleated cell counts per sample were estimated from amplification of reference gene primers within the assay. To quantify the absolute abundance of each unique TCRbeta CDR3 rearrangement, sequence reads were collapsed and filtered. For each sample, productive Simpson clonality was calculated as the square root of Simpson's diversity index across productive rearrangements. In TCRdb, the immuneACCESS table is reduced to in-frame sequences with V and J assigned. These tables do not hold every clone; where another copy was compared, an unresolved V gene accounts for under half, and the others remain unexplained. D and trimming come from the DNA, and the V and J calls and clone size come from that table. Within this sample are 65,000 to 75,000 clones, with 75% to 90% of them counted one time only. The top ten constitute 4.5% to 5% of the sample.

The sample originates from a study of blood T cell repertoires in COVID-19 (dated by TCRdb to 2018 to 2021). For context, the study as a whole: The collaborator samples originated in the United States, Italy and Spain and spanned the acute and convalescent phases of COVID-19. The repertoires were made available in a free public database intended to serve as a resource for research on the immune response to SARS-CoV-2. The material from the prospective study consisted of cDNA or gDNA derived from T cells, B-cell-depleted T cells, or PBMCs. Where HLA class I and class II types were available, the types were taken from metadata supplied by the sample provider, not from assay-based typing. The samples were drawn from two sources: the first 160 participants of the ongoing ImmuneRACE study, and 1,200 or so subjects contributed by 6 global collaborators. The sample metadata nearly always contained a de-identified subject ID, COVID-19 status, age in years and sex. Subjects who had been exposed to COVID-19, were actively infected with it, or had recovered from it provided the deeply sampled blood TCRbeta repertoires that made up the dataset.

The CDR3 contains 15 residues, cysteine and phenylalanine counted. Solely the CDR3 DNA is kept, with 45 bases framed from the first base. At the junction V is shortened by 6 bases and J by 0 bases, with 12 bases in between. CDR1 WNHNN and CDR2 SYGVQD are derived from the germline V gene (reference sequence). Each collaborating institution followed its own protocols to collect whole blood in K2EDTA tubes. For TCRbeta analysis, collaborator samples were shipped as frozen whole blood, as isolated PBMCs, or as DNA extracted from either sample type. Overall study outcomes, separate from this receptor: Clinical and demographic metadata were provided uncurated, with the amount varying by source and participant.

The TCR originated in a woman in her forties or fifties with active COVID-19. Recombination linked TRBV10-1 to TRBJ2-1, and the D gene may be TRBD2, 6 bases matching. Sequenced sample: peripheral blood. The DNA is as follows: TGCGCCAGCAGCCGCCGGAGGGCCTCCTACAATGAGCAGTTCTTC. It translates to CASSRRRASYNEQFF.